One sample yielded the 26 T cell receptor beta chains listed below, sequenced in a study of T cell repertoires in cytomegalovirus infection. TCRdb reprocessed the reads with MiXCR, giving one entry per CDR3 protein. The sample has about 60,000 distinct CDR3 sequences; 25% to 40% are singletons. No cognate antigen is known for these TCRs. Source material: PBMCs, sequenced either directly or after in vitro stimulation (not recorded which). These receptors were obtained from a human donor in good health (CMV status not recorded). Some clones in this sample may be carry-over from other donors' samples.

The CDR3 loop is CSVEGRDYEQYF. DNA for the CDR3: TGCAGCGTTGAGGGCAGAGACTACGAGCAGTACTTC. V usage is TRBV29-1 and J usage is TRBJ2-7; D is unresolved. This CDR3 is built from 12 residues. Trimming stripped 3 bases from V and 3 bases from J, with 9 bases between. In germline, CDR1 is SQVTM, CDR2 ANQGSEA.

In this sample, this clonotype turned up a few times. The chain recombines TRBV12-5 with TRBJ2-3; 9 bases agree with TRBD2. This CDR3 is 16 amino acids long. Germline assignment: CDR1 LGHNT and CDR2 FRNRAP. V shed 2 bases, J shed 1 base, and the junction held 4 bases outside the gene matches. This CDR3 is CASGLSAGGGTDTQYF. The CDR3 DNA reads TGTGCTAGTGGTTTGTCAGCGGGAGGCGGCACAGATACGCAGTATTTT.

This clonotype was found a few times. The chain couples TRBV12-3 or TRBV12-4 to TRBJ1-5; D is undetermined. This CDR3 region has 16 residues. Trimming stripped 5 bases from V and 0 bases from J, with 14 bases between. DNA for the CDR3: TGTGCCAGCAGTGGTGGGTCTCAGATTAGCAATCAGCCCCAGCATTTT. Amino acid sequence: CASSGGSQISNQPQHF.

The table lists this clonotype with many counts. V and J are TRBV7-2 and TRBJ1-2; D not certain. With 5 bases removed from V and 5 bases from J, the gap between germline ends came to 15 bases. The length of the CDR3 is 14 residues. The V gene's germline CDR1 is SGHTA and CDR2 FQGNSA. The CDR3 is CASSPPGSDYGYTF. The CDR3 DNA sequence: TGTGCCAGCAGCCCGCCCGGTTCCGATTATGGCTACACCTTC.

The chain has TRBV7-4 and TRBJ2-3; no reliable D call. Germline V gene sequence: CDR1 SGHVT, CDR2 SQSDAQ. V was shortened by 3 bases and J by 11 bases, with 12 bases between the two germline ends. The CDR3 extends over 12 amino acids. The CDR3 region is CASSLGLPEQYF. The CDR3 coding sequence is TGTGCCAGCAGCTTGGGTCTCCCGGAGCAGTATTTT.

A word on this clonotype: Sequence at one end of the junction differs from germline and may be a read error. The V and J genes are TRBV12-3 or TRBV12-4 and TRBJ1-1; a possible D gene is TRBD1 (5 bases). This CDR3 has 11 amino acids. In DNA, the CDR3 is TGTGCCAGCAGTTTATATGACAGACTGGGCTTT. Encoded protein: CASSLYDRLGF.

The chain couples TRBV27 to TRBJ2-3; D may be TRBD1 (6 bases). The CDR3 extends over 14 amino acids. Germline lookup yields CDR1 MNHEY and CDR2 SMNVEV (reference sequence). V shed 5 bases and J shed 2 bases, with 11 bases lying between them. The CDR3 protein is CASSLGTYTDTQYF. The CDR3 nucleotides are TGTGCCAGCAGTCTCGGGACATACACAGATACGCAGTATTTT.

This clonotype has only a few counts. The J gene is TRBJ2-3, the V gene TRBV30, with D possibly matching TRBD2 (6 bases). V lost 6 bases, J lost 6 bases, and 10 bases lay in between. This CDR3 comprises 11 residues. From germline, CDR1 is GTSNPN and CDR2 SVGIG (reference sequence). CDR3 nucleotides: TGTGCCTGCGGGAGAGCGGATACGCAGTATTTT. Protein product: CACGRADTQYF.

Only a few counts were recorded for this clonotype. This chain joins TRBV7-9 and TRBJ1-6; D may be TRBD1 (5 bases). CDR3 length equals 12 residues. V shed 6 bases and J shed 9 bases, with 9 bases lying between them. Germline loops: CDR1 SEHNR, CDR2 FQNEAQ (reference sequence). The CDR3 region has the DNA TGTGCCAGCAGTGTAACAGGTTCACCCCTCCACTTT. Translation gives CASSVTGSPLHF.

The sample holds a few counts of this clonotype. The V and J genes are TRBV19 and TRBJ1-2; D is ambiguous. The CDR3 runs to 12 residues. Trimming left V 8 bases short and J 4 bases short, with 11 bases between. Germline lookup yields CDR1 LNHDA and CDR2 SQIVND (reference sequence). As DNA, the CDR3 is TGTGCCAGTCGGGCAGGATCCTATGGCTACACCTTC. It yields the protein CASRAGSYGYTF.

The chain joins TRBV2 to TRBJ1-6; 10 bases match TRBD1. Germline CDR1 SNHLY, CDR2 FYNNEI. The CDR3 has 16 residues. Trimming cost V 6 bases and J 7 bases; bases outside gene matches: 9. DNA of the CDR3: TGTGCCAGCAGCAAAGACAGGGGGCGCGTAAATTCACCCCTCCACTTT. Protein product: CASSKDRGRVNSPLHF.

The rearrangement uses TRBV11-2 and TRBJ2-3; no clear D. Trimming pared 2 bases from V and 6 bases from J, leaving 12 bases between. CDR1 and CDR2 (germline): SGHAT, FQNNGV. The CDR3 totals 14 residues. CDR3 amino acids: CASSLSFIPDTQYF. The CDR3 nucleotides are TGTGCCAGCAGCTTATCCTTTATCCCGGATACGCAGTATTTT.

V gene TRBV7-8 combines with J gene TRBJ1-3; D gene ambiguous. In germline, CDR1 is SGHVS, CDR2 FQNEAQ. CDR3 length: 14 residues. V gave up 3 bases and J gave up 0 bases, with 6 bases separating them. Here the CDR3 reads CASSFDSSGNTIYF. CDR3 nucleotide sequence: TGTGCCAGCAGCTTCGATTCCTCTGGAAACACCATATATTTT.

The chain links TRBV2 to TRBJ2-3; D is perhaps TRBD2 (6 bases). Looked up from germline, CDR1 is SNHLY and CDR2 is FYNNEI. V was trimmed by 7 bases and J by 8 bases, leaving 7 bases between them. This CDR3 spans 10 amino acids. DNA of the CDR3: TGTGCCAGCAACGGGGGTACGCAGTATTTT. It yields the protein CASNGGTQYF.

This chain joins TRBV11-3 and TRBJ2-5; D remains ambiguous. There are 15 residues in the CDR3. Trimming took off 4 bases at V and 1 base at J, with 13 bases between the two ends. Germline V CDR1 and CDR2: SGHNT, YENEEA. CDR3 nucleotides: TGTGCCAGCAGCTCCTACACCGACGGCCAAGAGACCCAGTACTTC. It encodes CASSSYTDGQETQYF.

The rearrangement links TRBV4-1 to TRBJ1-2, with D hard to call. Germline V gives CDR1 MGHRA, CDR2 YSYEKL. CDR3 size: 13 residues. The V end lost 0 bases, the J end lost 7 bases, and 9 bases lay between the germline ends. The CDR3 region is CASSQDQVRGYTF. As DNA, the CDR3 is TGCGCCAGCAGCCAAGATCAGGTGCGTGGCTACACCTTC.

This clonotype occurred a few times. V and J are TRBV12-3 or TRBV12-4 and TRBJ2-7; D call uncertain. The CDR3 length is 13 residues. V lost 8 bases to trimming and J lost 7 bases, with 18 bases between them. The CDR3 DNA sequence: TGTGCCAGCCGCAGTACAGCCCCCTTGGAGCAGTACTTC. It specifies CASRSTAPLEQYF.

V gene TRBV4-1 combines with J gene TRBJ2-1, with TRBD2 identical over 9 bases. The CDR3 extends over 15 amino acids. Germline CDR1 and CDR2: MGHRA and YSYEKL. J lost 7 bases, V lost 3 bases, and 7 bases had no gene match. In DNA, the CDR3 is TGCGCCAGCAGCCACGAAGAGGCGGGAGGGAATGAGCAGTTCTTC. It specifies CASSHEEAGGNEQFF.

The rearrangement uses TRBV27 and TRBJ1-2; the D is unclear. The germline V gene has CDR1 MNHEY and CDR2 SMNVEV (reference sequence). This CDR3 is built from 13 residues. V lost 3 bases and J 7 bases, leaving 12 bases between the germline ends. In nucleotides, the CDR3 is TGTGCCAGCAGTTTCTCACGGGCGGGTGGCTACACCTTC. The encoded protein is CASSFSRAGGYTF.

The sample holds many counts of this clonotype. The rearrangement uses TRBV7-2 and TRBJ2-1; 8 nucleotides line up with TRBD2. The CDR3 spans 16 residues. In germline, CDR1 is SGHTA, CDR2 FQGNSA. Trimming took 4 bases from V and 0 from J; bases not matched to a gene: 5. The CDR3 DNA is TGTGCCAGCAGCTCTTCCGGGACTAGCTCCTACAATGAGCAGTTCTTC. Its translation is CASSSSGTSSYNEQFF.

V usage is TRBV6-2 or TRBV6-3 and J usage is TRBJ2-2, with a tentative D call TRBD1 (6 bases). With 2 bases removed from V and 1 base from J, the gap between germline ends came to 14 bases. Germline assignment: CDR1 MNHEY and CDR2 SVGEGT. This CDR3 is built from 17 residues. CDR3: CASSYGRQGWNTGELFF. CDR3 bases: TGTGCCAGCAGTTACGGGCGCCAGGGGTGGAACACCGGGGAGCTGTTTTTT.

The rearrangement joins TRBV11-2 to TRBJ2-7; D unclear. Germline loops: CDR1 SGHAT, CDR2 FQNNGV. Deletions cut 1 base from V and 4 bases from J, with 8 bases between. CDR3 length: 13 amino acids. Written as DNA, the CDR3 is TGTGCCAGCAGCTTAGGCCCAGGATACGAGCAGTACTTC. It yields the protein CASSLGPGYEQYF.

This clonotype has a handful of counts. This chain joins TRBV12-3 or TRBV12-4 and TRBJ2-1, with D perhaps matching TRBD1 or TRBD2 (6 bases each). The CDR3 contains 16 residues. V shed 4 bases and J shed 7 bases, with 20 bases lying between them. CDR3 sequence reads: CASSSYGGLPLNEQFF. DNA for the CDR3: TGTGCCAGCAGTTCATACGGGGGCCTACCGTTAAATGAGCAGTTCTTC.

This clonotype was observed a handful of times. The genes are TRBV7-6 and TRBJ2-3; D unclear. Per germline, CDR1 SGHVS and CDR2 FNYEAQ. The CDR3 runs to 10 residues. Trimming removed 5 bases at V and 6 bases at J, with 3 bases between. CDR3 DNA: TGTGCCAGCAGCGGTGATACGCAGTATTTT. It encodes CASSGDTQYF.

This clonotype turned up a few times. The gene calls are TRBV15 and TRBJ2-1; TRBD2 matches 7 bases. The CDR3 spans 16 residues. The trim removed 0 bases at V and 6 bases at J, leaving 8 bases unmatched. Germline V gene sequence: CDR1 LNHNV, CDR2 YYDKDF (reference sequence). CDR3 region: CATSRDGGRAGNEQFF. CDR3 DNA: TGTGCCACCAGCAGAGATGGAGGGAGGGCAGGCAATGAGCAGTTCTTC.

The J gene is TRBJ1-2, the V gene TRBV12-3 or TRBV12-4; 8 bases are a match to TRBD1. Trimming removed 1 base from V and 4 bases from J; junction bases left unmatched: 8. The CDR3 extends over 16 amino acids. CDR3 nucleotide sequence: TGTGCCAGCAGTTTAGGAGACAGGGGAGTCGGCTATGGCTACACCTTC. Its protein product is CASSLGDRGVGYGYTF.